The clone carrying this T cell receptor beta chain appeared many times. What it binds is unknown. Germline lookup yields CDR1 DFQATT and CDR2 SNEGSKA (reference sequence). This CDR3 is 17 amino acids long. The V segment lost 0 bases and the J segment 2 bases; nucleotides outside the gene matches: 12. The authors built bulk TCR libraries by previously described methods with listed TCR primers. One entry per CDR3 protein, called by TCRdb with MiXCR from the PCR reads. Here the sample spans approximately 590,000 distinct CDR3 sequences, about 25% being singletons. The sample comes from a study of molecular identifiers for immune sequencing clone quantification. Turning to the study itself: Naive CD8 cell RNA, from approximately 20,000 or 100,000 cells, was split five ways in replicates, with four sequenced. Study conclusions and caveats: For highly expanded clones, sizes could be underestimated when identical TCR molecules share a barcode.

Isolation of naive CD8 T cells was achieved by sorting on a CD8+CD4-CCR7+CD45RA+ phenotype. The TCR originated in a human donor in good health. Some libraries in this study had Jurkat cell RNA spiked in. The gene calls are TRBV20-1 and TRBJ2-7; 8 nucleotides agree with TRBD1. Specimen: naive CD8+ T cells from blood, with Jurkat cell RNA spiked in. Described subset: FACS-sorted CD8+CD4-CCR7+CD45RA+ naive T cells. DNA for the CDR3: TGCAGTGCTAGAGATTTGGCAGGGGGCCGTCCCGCCTACGAGCAGTACTTC. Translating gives CSARDLAGGRPAYEQYF.